The 27 T cell receptor beta chains below come from one sample, sequenced in a study of CD8 T cells in ankylosing spondylitis. TCRdb reprocessed the 5' RACE reads with MiXCR, giving one entry per CDR3 protein. The table records about 160,000 distinct CDR3 sequences, about 18% of them present only once. The sequenced material came from blood, either unsorted or a sorted T cell fraction (not recorded which). The receptors originated from a male donor with ankylosing spondylitis or in good health (not recorded which).

The sample holds a few counts of this clonotype. V and J are TRBV20-1 and TRBJ2-7, with no clear D. Trimming shortened V by 5 bases and J by 2 bases, and 16 bases separated the two germline ends. There are 14 residues in the CDR3. From germline, CDR1 is DFQATT and CDR2 SNEGSKA (reference sequence). The CDR3 DNA follows: TGCAGTGCTCCGAACAATATCCCCCCCTACGAGCAGTACTTC. This encodes CSAPNNIPPYEQYF.

This clonotype has just a few counts. The chain joins TRBV6-1 to TRBJ2-3; D unresolved. CDR3 length equals 15 residues. Germline V lookup: CDR1 MNHNS, CDR2 SASEGT. Trimming shortened V by 3 bases and J by 1 base, and 11 bases separated the two germline ends. In nucleotides, the CDR3 is TGTGCCAGCAGTGAGGGAACTTATGGCACAGATACGCAGTATTTT. The encoded protein is CASSEGTYGTDTQYF.

A few counts support this clonotype. The chain is built from TRBV4-2 and TRBJ2-5, with D uncertain. CDR3 length: 14 amino acids. V lost 3 bases to trimming and J lost 4 bases, with 12 bases between them. Germline V gene data show CDR1 as LGHNA and CDR2 as YNFKEQ. The chain's CDR3 is CASSQGRFGETQYF. The CDR3 DNA follows: TGTGCCAGCAGCCAGGGAAGGTTCGGAGAGACCCAGTACTTC.

This clonotype was seen ten or more times. This chain joins TRBV12-3 or TRBV12-4 and TRBJ2-7; D assignment may be TRBD1 or TRBD2 (6 bases each). The CDR3 has 14 residues. V dropped 6 bases and J dropped 6 bases, with 18 bases sitting between them. Here the CDR3 DNA reads TGTGCCAGCAGCATAGGAGGGACACCTTCCGAGCAGTACTTC. It codes for CASSIGGTPSEQYF.

This clonotype occurred many times. V and J are TRBV11-2 and TRBJ2-3; no clear D gene. Germline CDR1 and CDR2: SGHAT and FQNNGV. Trimming shortened V by 0 bases and J by 2 bases, and 9 bases separated the two germline ends. CDR3 size: 15 residues. The CDR3 DNA follows: TGTGCCAGCAGCTTAGATGGCGTTTACACAGATACGCAGTATTTT. Residues: CASSLDGVYTDTQYF. Combining the CDR3 with reference TRBV11-2 and TRBJ2-3 gives the whole variable domain EAGVAQSPRYKIIEKRQSVAFWCNPISGHATLYWYQQILGQGPKLLIQFQNNGVVDDSQLPKDRFSAERLKGVDSTLKIQPAKLEDSAVYLCASSLDGVYTDTQYFGPGTRLTVL.

The chain has TRBV29-1 and TRBJ2-2; D is possibly TRBD2 (6 bases). CDR1 and CDR2 (germline): SQVTM, ANQGSEA. Trimming removed 4 bases from V and 5 bases from J, with 14 bases in between. The CDR3 is made up of 14 amino acids. CDR3 nucleotide sequence: TGCAGCGTTGCACCGGGACTCCTTACCGGGGAGCTGTTTTTT. Residues: CSVAPGLLTGELFF.

The sample holds a few counts of this clonotype. The rearrangement joins TRBV19 to TRBJ2-1, with TRBD1 as a possible D gene (6 bases). The germline V and J ends were trimmed by 8 bases and 8 bases, with 16 bases remaining between them. Per germline, CDR1 LNHDA and CDR2 SQIVND (reference sequence). The CDR3 loop spans 13 amino acids. Written as DNA, the CDR3 is TGTGCCAGTCTGGACAGCCTGGGGGATGAGCAGTTCTTC. Translation gives CASLDSLGDEQFF.

This clonotype has only a few counts. This sequence joins TRBV9 and TRBJ1-1; possibly TRBD1 for D (5 bases). Germline loops: CDR1 SGDLS, CDR2 YYNGEE. V lost 0 bases, J lost 1 base, and 7 bases lay in between. This CDR3 is built from 14 residues. CDR3 residues: CASSVAQGNTEAFF. CDR3 DNA: TGTGCCAGCAGCGTAGCCCAGGGGAACACTGAAGCTTTCTTT.

This clonotype came up many times. The gene calls are TRBV5-5 and TRBJ1-6; 7 bases agree with TRBD1. After removal of 4 bases from V and 9 bases from J, the junction contained 10 bases not matched to a gene. Per germline, CDR1 SGHKS and CDR2 YYEKEE (reference sequence). The CDR3 contains 15 residues. DNA for the CDR3: TGTGCCAGCAGCCCCCCGGGACAGAGGGGTTCACCCCTCCACTTT. The encoded protein is CASSPPGQRGSPLHF.

This clonotype came up a few times. CDR3 DNA sequence: TGCAGCGTTGTCTGGACAGGGCGCTACGAGCAGTACTTC. Translation gives CSVVWTGRYEQYF. The V and J genes are TRBV29-1 and TRBJ2-7; 8 positions agree with TRBD1. This CDR3 is 13 amino acids long. Germline trimming cut 4 bases from V and 3 bases from J; bases unmatched to any gene: 5. Germline V lookup: CDR1 SQVTM, CDR2 ANQGSEA.

This clonotype was recorded at least ten times. The V call is TRBV27, the J call TRBJ2-1; D is unclear. Germline CDR1 is MNHEY and CDR2 is SMNVEV (reference sequence). Trimming left V 7 bases short and J 10 bases short, with 23 bases between. The CDR3 covers 15 residues. The CDR3 reads CASTSSAFRPQEQFF. The DNA of the CDR3 is TGTGCCAGCACCTCCTCCGCGTTCCGTCCCCAAGAGCAGTTCTTC.

This clonotype came up many times. The chain carries TRBV5-5 and TRBJ1-4; D not resolved. CDR3 size: 15 residues. The V end lost 2 bases, the J end lost 0 bases, and 8 bases lay between the germline ends. The V gene's germline CDR1 is SGHKS and CDR2 YYEKEE (reference sequence). DNA of the CDR3: TGTGCCAGCAGCTTCGCCCACGCAACTAATGAAAAACTGTTTTTT. Translated: CASSFAHATNEKLFF.

To note about this clonotype: It may be a read error: a sequence one base away is much more abundant. The rearrangement uses TRBV5-1 and TRBJ2-3; D ambiguous. This CDR3 spans 13 amino acids. CDR1 is SGHRS and CDR2 is YFSETQ in the germline V gene. CDR3 loop: CVSSLVRKDTQYF. CDR3 DNA: TGCGTCAGCAGCTTGGTAAGGAAAGATACGCAGTATTTT. Drawing the rest from reference TRBV5-1 and TRBJ2-3, the complete variable domain is KAGVTQTPRYLIKTRGQQVTLSCSPISGHRSVSWYQQTPGQGLQFLFEYFSETQRNKGNFPGRFSGRQFSNSRSEMNVSTLELGDSALYLCVSSLVRKDTQYFGPGTRLTVL.

V usage is TRBV20-1 and J usage is TRBJ2-1; TRBD2 agrees at 8 bases. Germline CDR1 and CDR2: DFQATT and SNEGSKA (reference sequence). With V trimmed by 6 bases and J by 4 bases, 8 bases remained unmatched. The CDR3 contains 14 residues. The DNA for the CDR3 is TGCAGTGCCTCGCCCAGCGGGAGTTACAATGAGCAGTTCTTC. Its translation: CSASPSGSYNEQFF.

Only one count was recorded for this clonotype. The V call is TRBV7-9, the J call TRBJ2-7; possibly TRBD1 or TRBD2 for D (7 bases each). Germline V gives CDR1 SEHNR, CDR2 FQNEAQ (reference sequence). Trimming took 3 bases from V and 4 from J, leaving 13 bases between them. This CDR3 is built from 14 residues. The CDR3 is CASSLTGRGYEQYF. Here the CDR3 DNA reads TGTGCCAGCAGCTTGACAGGGAGGGGGTACGAGCAGTACTTC.

This clonotype was detected many times. The gene calls are TRBV5-1 and TRBJ1-5; D is unresolved. The ends were cut back, 0 bases at V and 2 bases at J, with 12 bases in the middle. This CDR3 spans 16 amino acids. The germline V gene has CDR1 SGHRS and CDR2 YFSETQ. The CDR3, as DNA: TGCGCCAGCAGCTTGGGCACTGTTGTTGGCAATCAGCCCCAGCATTTT. Residues: CASSLGTVVGNQPQHF. Complete variable domain (other parts from reference TRBV5-1 and TRBJ1-5): KAGVTQTPRYLIKTRGQQVTLSCSPISGHRSVSWYQQTPGQGLQFLFEYFSETQRNKGNFPGRFSGRQFSNSRSEMNVSTLELGDSALYLCASSLGTVVGNQPQHFGDGTRLSIL.

This sequence joins TRBV20-1 and TRBJ2-1; D may be TRBD1 or TRBD2 (6 bases each). The CDR3 has 16 amino acids. V was trimmed by 1 base and J by 7 bases, leaving 20 bases between them. Germline V gives CDR1 DFQATT, CDR2 SNEGSKA (reference sequence). The CDR3 loop reads CSARAILAIGGNEQFF. The CDR3 nucleotides read TGCAGTGCTAGAGCTATACTAGCAATAGGGGGTAATGAGCAGTTCTTC.

This clonotype was seen many times. V usage is TRBV12-3 or TRBV12-4 and J usage is TRBJ2-1; TRBD2 matches at 12 bases. This CDR3 is 14 amino acids long. V shed 6 bases, J shed 6 bases, and the junction held 3 bases outside the gene matches. CDR3 DNA sequence: TGTGCCAGCAGCCCGACTAGCGGGAGCAATGAGCAGTTCTTC. This encodes CASSPTSGSNEQFF.

This clonotype was picked up many times. The chain recombines TRBV20-1 with TRBJ2-5, with D uncertain. The ends were cut back, 0 bases at V and 5 bases at J, with 13 bases in the middle. The germline V gene has CDR1 DFQATT and CDR2 SNEGSKA (reference sequence). CDR3 length: 14 amino acids. The CDR3 DNA sequence: TGCAGTGCTAGAGATCTTTCAGGCCGGGAGACCCAGTACTTC. Translated: CSARDLSGRETQYF.

This clonotype was recorded at least ten times. The chain carries TRBV5-1 and TRBJ2-4; D remains ambiguous. CDR1 is SGHRS, CDR2 YFSETQ, per germline. V was pared by 2 bases and J by 0 bases, with 12 bases between. This CDR3 contains 16 residues. The CDR3 region has the DNA TGCGCCAGCAGCTTCCGGAGTAACGTAGCCAAAAACATTCAGTACTTC. Amino acids: CASSFRSNVAKNIQYF.

This clonotype was seen repeatedly, ten times or more. The V call is TRBV20-1, the J call TRBJ2-5; D is ambiguous. V lost 4 bases and J 5 bases, leaving 11 bases between the germline ends. Germline CDR1 DFQATT, CDR2 SNEGSKA (reference sequence). This CDR3 has 12 amino acids. Written as DNA, the CDR3 is TGCAGTGCTACTAGTGGGCCTGAGACCCAGTACTTC. Protein product: CSATSGPETQYF.

CDR3 loop: CASSEGTAGSTDTQYF. The CDR3 DNA follows: TGTGCCAGCAGCGAGGGGACCGCGGGAAGCACAGATACGCAGTATTTT. The chain has TRBV7-3 and TRBJ2-3, with D possibly TRBD2 on 6 matching bases. Germline loops: CDR1 SGHTA, CDR2 FQGTGA. The germline V and J ends were trimmed by 5 bases and 0 bases, with 15 bases remaining between them. CDR3 length: 16 residues.

This chain joins TRBV12-3 or TRBV12-4 and TRBJ2-5; no reliable D call. The CDR3 is made up of 13 amino acids. V was clipped by 5 bases and J by 0 bases, with 7 bases between them. The CDR3: CASSPSDQETQYF. CDR3 sequence (DNA): TGTGCCAGCAGTCCAAGCGACCAAGAGACCCAGTACTTC.

In this sample, this clonotype turned up many times. The chain has TRBV20-1 and TRBJ1-1, with 8 nucleotides matching TRBD1. The length of the CDR3 is 17 residues. After removal of 2 bases from V and 4 bases from J, the junction contained 15 bases not matched to a gene. Looked up from germline, CDR1 is DFQATT and CDR2 is SNEGSKA (reference sequence). The chain's CDR3 is CSARKSQGAGGGTEAFF. The CDR3 nucleotides are TGCAGTGCTAGAAAGTCCCAGGGGGCGGGTGGTGGCACTGAAGCTTTCTTT.

This clonotype appeared a few times. This chain connects TRBV6-1 to TRBJ1-1; no clear D. The germline gives CDR1 MNHNS, CDR2 SASEGT. V gave up 4 bases and J gave up 8 bases, with 5 bases separating them. This CDR3 is built from 10 residues. CDR3 sequence reads: CASSGPEAFF. The CDR3 DNA sequence: TGTGCCAGCAGTGGCCCGGAAGCTTTCTTT.

This clonotype was observed many times. This chain joins TRBV6-2 or TRBV6-3 and TRBJ1-5, with D possibly matching TRBD1 (5 bases). The CDR3 has 14 amino acids. The germline CDR1 and CDR2 sequences are MNHEY and SVGEGT. V lost 2 bases to trimming and J lost 3 bases, with 8 bases between them. The CDR3 coding sequence is TGTGCCAGCAGTTACCTCGGGGCCAATCAGCCCCAGCATTTT. Encoded protein: CASSYLGANQPQHF.

This chain links TRBV28 with TRBJ2-7; 9 bases fit TRBD2. Germline lookup yields CDR1 MDHEN and CDR2 SYDVKM. CDR3 size: 15 residues. Trimming took 6 bases from V and 1 from J; bases not matched to a gene: 7. CDR3 bases: TGTGCCAGCAGCCGCCCTAGCGGGATGTCCTACGAGCAGTACTTC. Protein product: CASSRPSGMSYEQYF. Together with reference TRBV28 and TRBJ2-7, the CDR3 gives the full variable domain: DVKVTQSSRYLVKRTGEKVFLECVQDMDHENMFWYRQDPGLGLRLIYFSYDVKMKEKGDIPEGYSVSREKKERFSLILESASTNQTSMYLCASSRPSGMSYEQYFGPGTRLTVT.